This T cell receptor beta chain appears in the sequencing data of a study of glioma-infiltrating T cells. Broader study findings: CDR3 overlap between tissue and blood was very small. Gliomas, especially low-grade, showed above-expected tissue-blood divergence; non-neoplastic patients showed below.

TCR alpha and beta CDR3 regions were amplified from RNA using iRepertoire nested multiplex PCR. Input was roughly 100-450 ng of tissue mRNA or PBMC total RNA. Each CDR3 protein gets one entry after TCRdb re-called the multiplex PCR reads with MiXCR. The sample has fewer than 200,000 distinct CDR3 sequences, about 31% seen once. This CDR3 region has 12 residues. Germline CDR1 and CDR2: SGHTA and FQGNSA. V lost 3 bases and J lost 7, with 8 bases in between. This clonotype came up many times. The antigen is not known. The chain has TRBV7-2 and TRBJ2-3; perhaps TRBD1 as D (5 bases). The TCR sequence derives from a human donor with low-grade glioma or glioblastoma, undergoing nonglioma brain surgery, or in good health (not recorded which). What was sequenced was glioma tissue, nonneoplastic brain tissue, or PBMCs (not recorded which). The CDR3 is CASSLTAHTQYF. The CDR3 DNA follows: TGTGCCAGCAGCTTGACAGCGCATACGCAGTATTTT.